Listed below are T cell receptor beta chains from one sample, sequenced in a study of CD8 T cells in ankylosing spondylitis. TCRdb reprocessed the 5' RACE reads with MiXCR, giving one entry per CDR3 protein. The sample has some 33,000 distinct CDR3 sequences; 12% to 15% are singletons. Specimen: blood. The receptor set was obtained from a male donor with ankylosing spondylitis or in good health (not recorded which). CDR3s include the opening cysteine and the closing phenylalanine or tryptophan. Some rows mark clone size as missing; the rest say once, few, many or name a class of expanded clone.

size: -; J: TRBJ2-3; V: TRBV6-2/TRBV6-3; CDR3: CASSYSGQGNTQYF
size: few; J: TRBJ2-4; V: TRBV20-1; CDR3: CSARVTSGGAKNIQYF
size: few; J: TRBJ2-2; V: TRBV12-3/TRBV12-4; CDR3: CASGPLTGNTGELFF
size: -; J: TRBJ1-1; V: TRBV25-1; CDR3: CASSEGAMRVNTEAFF
size: few; J: TRBJ2-7; V: TRBV28; CDR3: CASSQRTSSYEQYF
size: -; J: TRBJ2-1; V: TRBV27; CDR3: CASSLRPRHHEQFF
size: -; J: TRBJ2-1; V: TRBV5-4; CDR3: CASSLGSEGNEQFF
size: -; J: TRBJ2-1; V: TRBV7-9; CDR3: CASSLGDNEQFF
size: few; J: TRBJ1-6; V: TRBV20-1; CDR3: CSARRDTNSPLHF
size: few; J: TRBJ2-1; V: TRBV5-8; CDR3: CASSLGRLEQFF
size: -; J: TRBJ1-4; V: TRBV4-3; CDR3: CASSQDPRGEKLFF
size: few; J: TRBJ1-1; V: TRBV7-2; CDR3: CASSRRQGEAFF
size: -; J: TRBJ2-1; V: TRBV2; CDR3: CASGEQGTYNEQFF
size: few; J: TRBJ2-1; V: TRBV5-6; CDR3: CASSQKYRGHEQFF
size: -; J: TRBJ2-7; V: TRBV25-1; CDR3: CASSAASGRAYEQYF
size: -; J: TRBJ2-3; V: TRBV28; CDR3: CASSLSSPPGNTQYF
size: -; J: TRBJ2-3; V: TRBV20-1; CDR3: CSARGLAGDPDTQYF
size: few; J: TRBJ2-3; V: TRBV30; CDR3: CAWGGSRYSTDTQYF
size: few; J: TRBJ1-4; V: TRBV7-9; CDR3: CASSLALGQGHRTNEKLFF
size: -; J: TRBJ1-1; V: TRBV9; CDR3: CASSVVTSRTEAFF
size: few; J: TRBJ2-4; V: TRBV7-2; CDR3: CASSLVGQGEDIQYF
size: few; J: TRBJ1-4; V: TRBV12-3/TRBV12-4; CDR3: CASSRRGLIEKLFF
size: few; J: TRBJ2-3; V: TRBV27; CDR3: CASWTAPTDTQYF
size: -; J: TRBJ2-1; V: TRBV28; CDR3: CASSFDSGREGFLQFF
size: -; J: TRBJ2-3; V: TRBV15; CDR3: CATSGRLAGGPLTDTQYF
size: few; J: TRBJ2-1; V: TRBV5-1; CDR3: CASSLGTSGEEQFF
size: -; J: TRBJ2-3; V: TRBV4-3; CDR3: CASSLRTGDTQYF
size: few; J: TRBJ1-4; V: TRBV7-9; CDR3: CASSPGGFNEKLFF
size: few; J: TRBJ2-1; V: TRBV24-1; CDR3: CATSDSRVNEQFF
size: -; J: TRBJ2-1; V: TRBV5-1; CDR3: CASSLSGAGGAEQFF
size: -; J: TRBJ2-3; V: TRBV7-8; CDR3: CASTRGGRTDTQYF
size: -; J: TRBJ2-6; V: TRBV7-2; CDR3: CASSLSFAGANVLTF
size: -; J: TRBJ2-1; V: TRBV3-1; CDR3: CASSVITGYNEQFF
size: -; J: TRBJ1-1; V: TRBV7-2; CDR3: CASSWGRGMNTEAFF
size: -; J: TRBJ2-2; V: TRBV5-1; CDR3: CASSLNAGHGELFF
size: few; J: TRBJ2-3; V: TRBV7-2; CDR3: CASSGLAGGMYTQYF
size: -; J: TRBJ2-3; V: TRBV12-3/TRBV12-4; CDR3: CASTPRADTQYF
size: few; J: TRBJ2-2; V: TRBV5-5; CDR3: CASSAAGGNTGELFF
size: -; J: TRBJ2-7; V: TRBV5-1; CDR3: CASSLTSGRFYEQYF
size: -; J: TRBJ2-1; V: TRBV12-3/TRBV12-4; CDR3: CASSFGTAENEQFF